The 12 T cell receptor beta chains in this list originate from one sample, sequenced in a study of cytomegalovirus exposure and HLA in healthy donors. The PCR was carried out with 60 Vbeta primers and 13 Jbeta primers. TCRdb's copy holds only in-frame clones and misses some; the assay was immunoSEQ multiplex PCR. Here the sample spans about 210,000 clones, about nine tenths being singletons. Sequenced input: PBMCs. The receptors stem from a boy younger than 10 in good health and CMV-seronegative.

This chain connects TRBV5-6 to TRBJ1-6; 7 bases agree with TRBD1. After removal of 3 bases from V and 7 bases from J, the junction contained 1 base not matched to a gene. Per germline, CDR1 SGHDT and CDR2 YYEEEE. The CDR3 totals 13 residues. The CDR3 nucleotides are TGTGCCAGCAGCTGGGACAGAAATTCACCCCTCCACTTT. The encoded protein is CASSWDRNSPLHF. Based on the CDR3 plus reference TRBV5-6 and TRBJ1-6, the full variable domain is DAGVTQSPTHLIKTRGQQVTLRCSPKSGHDTVSWYQQALGQGPQFIFQYYEEEERQRGNFPDRFSGHQFPNYSSELNVNALLLGDSALYLCASSWDRNSPLHFGNGTRLTVT.

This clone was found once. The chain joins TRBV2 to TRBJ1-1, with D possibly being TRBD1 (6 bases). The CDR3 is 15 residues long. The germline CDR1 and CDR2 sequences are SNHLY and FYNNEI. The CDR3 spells CATAKGGAENTEAFF. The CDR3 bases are TGTGCGACAGCTAAGGGGGGGGCCGAGAACACTGAAGCTTTCTTT.

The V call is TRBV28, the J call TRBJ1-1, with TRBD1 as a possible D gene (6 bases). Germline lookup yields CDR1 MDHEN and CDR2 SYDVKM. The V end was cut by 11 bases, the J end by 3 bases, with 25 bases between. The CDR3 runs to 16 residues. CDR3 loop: CASRPLPQGIYTEAFF. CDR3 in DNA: TGTGCCTCTCGACCCCTTCCACAGGGAATATACACTGAAGCTTTCTTT.

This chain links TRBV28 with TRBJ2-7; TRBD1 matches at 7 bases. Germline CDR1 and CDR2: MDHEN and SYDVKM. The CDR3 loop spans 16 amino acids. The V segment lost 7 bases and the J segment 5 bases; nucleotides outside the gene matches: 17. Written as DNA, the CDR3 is TGTGCCAGCAATCTACCCAGCCAAGGGGGCGTGCACGAGCAGTACTTC. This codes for CASNLPSQGGVHEQYF.

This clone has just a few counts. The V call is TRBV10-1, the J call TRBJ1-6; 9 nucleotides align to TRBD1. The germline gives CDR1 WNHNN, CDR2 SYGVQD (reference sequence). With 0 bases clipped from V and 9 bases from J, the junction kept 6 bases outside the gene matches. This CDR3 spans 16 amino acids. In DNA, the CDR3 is TGCGCCAGCAGTGAGTCTTGGGACAGGGTTTCTTCACCCCTCCACTTT. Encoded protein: CASSESWDRVSSPLHF.

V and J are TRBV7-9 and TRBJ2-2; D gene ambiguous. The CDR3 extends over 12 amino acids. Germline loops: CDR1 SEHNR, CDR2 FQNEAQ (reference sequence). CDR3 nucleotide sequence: TGTTCCACCGCCGTCGCGACCGGGGAGCTGTTTTTT. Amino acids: CSTAVATGELFF.

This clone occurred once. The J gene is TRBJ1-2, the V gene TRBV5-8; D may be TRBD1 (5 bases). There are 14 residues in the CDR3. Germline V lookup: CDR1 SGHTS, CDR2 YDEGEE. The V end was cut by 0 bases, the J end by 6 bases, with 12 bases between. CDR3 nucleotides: TGTGCCAGCAGCTTGGCCGGCAGGGTTAATGGCTACACCTTC. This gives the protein CASSLAGRVNGYTF.

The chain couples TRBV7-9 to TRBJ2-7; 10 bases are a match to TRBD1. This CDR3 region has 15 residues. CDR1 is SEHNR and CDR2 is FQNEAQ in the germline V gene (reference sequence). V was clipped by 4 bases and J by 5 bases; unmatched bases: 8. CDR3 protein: CASSSRQGAWDEQYF. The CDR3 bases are TGTGCCAGCAGCTCTAGACAGGGGGCTTGGGACGAGCAGTACTTC.

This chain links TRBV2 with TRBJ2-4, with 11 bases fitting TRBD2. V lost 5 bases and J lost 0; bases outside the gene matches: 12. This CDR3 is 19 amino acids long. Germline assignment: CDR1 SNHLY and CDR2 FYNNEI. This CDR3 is CASSLLAGDPLIAKNIQYF. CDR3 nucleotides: TGTGCCAGCAGTTTACTAGCGGGGGACCCACTGATAGCCAAAAACATTCAGTACTTC. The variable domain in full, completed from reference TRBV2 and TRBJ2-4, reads EPEVTQTPSHQVTQMGQEVILRCVPISNHLYFYWYRQILGQKVEFLVSFYNNEISEKSEIFDDQFSVERPDGSNFTLKIRSTKLEDSAMYFCASSLLAGDPLIAKNIQYFGAGTRLSVL.

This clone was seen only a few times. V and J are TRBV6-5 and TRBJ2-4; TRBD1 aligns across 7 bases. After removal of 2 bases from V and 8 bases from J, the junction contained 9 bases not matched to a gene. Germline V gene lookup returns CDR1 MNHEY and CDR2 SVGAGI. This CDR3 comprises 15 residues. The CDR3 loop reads CASSYGPGGVDIQYF. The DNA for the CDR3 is TGTGCCAGCAGTTACGGGCCAGGGGGTGTGGACATTCAGTACTTC.

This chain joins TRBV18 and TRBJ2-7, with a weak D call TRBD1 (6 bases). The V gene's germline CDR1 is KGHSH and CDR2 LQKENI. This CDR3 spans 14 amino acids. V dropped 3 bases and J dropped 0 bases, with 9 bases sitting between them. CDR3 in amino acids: CASSPWDNSYEQYF. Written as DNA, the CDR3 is TGTGCCAGCTCACCTTGGGACAACTCCTACGAGCAGTACTTC.

CDR3 sequence: CASSSRYEQYF. The CDR3, as DNA: TGTGCCAGCAGTTCACGGTACGAGCAGTACTTC. The chain employs TRBV6-6 and TRBJ2-7; D gene unclear. The CDR3 spans 11 residues. Germline V gene lookup returns CDR1 MNHNY and CDR2 SVGAGI (reference sequence). Trimming cost V 4 bases and J 4 bases, with 5 bases left between them.